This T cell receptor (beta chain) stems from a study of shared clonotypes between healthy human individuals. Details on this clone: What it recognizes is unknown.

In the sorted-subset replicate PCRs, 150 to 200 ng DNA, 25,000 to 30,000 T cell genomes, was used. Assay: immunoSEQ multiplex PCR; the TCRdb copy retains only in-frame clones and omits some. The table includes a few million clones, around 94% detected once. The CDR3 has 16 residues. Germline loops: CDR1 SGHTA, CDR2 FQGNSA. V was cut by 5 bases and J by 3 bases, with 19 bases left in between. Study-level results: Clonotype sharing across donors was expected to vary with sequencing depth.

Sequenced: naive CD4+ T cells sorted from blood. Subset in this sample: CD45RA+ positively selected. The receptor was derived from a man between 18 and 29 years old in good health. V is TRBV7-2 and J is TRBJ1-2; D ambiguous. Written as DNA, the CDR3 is TGTGCCAGCAGCCGAGGAGCCCTCGATCCTGACTATGGCTACACCTTC. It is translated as CASSRGALDPDYGYTF.